These 3 T cell receptor beta chains share one sample of origin, sequenced in a study of spatial heterogeneity in lung cancer. Study-wide points: One measure, the expanded intratumoral alpha and beta TCR count, tracked tumor mutation counts.

What these receptors recognize is not known. Time point: sample taken at primary tumor resection. TCRdb itself ran the 5' RACE reads through MiXCR, one entry per CDR3 protein. The repertoire has several thousand distinct CDR3 sequences, over 8.5% of them found once; the top ten carry around 10%. Sequenced material: lung tumor tissue, taken at surgery. The receptors come from a male donor with early-stage non-small cell lung cancer.

This clonotype was recorded many times. The rearrangement joins TRBV5-1 to TRBJ1-1; D call uncertain. Germline V gene lookup returns CDR1 SGHRS and CDR2 YFSETQ. V gave up 5 bases and J gave up 7 bases, with 15 bases separating them. The CDR3 extends over 13 amino acids. CDR3 DNA: TGCGCCAGCAGGGCAGGACTGGACGGTGAAGCTTTCTTT. Its protein is CASRAGLDGEAFF. The variable domain in full, with the rest retrieved from reference TRBV5-1 and TRBJ1-1, is KAGVTQTPRYLIKTRGQQVTLSCSPISGHRSVSWYQQTPGQGLQFLFEYFSETQRNKGNFPGRFSGRQFSNSRSEMNVSTLELGDSALYLCASRAGLDGEAFFGQGTRLTVV.

This clonotype occurred many times. This sequence joins TRBV27 and TRBJ2-3, with a possible D match to TRBD2 (6 bases). This CDR3 has 14 residues. With 6 bases removed from V and 5 bases from J, the gap between germline ends came to 15 bases. CDR1 and CDR2 from the germline V gene are MNHEY and SMNVEV (reference sequence). CDR3: CASRKVGGKDTQYF. The CDR3 DNA is TGTGCCAGCAGGAAAGTGGGGGGAAAAGATACGCAGTATTTT.

This clonotype was found many times. The chain uses TRBV7-8 and TRBJ2-5, with a weak D call TRBD1 (5 bases). Trimming took 6 bases from V and 2 from J, leaving 10 bases between them. Germline CDR1 is SGHVS and CDR2 is FQNEAQ. There are 13 residues in the CDR3. The CDR3 sequence is CASSRDRQETQYF. In nucleotides, the CDR3 is TGTGCCAGCAGTCGTGACAGACAAGAGACCCAGTACTTC.